A single sample is the source of the 10 T cell receptor beta chains below, sequenced in a study of blood T cell repertoires in COVID-19. Sequencing used immunoSEQ multiplex PCR; TCRdb keeps in-frame clones, though not all of them. Among hundreds of thousands of clones listed, approximately 88% were seen once. Input material: PBMCs or T cells enriched from blood (not recorded which). These receptors were collected from a man in his fifties or sixties who had recovered from COVID-19.

The V and J genes are TRBV7-9 and TRBJ1-4; a possible D gene is TRBD1 (6 bases). Germline V gene lookup returns CDR1 SEHNR and CDR2 FQNEAQ (reference sequence). Trimming pared 1 base from V and 7 bases from J, leaving 16 bases between. This CDR3 has 16 residues. The CDR3 DNA follows: TGTGCCAGCAGCTTAGGAGAGCAGGGGCTTGGTGAAAAACTGTTTTTT. Protein: CASSLGEQGLGEKLFF.

J is TRBJ2-5 and V is TRBV7-3; the match to TRBD1 covers 9 bases. The germline CDR1 and CDR2 sequences are SGHTA and FQGTGA. The CDR3 consists of 15 residues. V lost 5 bases to trimming and J lost 5 bases; unmatched junction nucleotides: 9. The CDR3 loop reads CASSRSTGGVETQYF. For the CDR3, the DNA is TGTGCCAGCAGCCGTAGTACAGGGGGCGTCGAGACCCAGTACTTC. The variable domain in full, with the rest retrieved from reference TRBV7-3 and TRBJ2-5, is GAGVSQTPSNKVTEKGKYVELRCDPISGHTALYWYRQSLGQGPEFLIYFQGTGAADDSGLPNDRFFAVRPEGSVSTLKIQRTERGDSAVYLCASSRSTGGVETQYFGPGTRLLVL.

The sample holds one count of this clone. The chain uses TRBV19 and TRBJ2-5; the D gene is possibly TRBD1 (5 bases). This CDR3 is 15 amino acids long. Trimming removed 3 bases from V and 5 bases from J, with 16 bases in between. Germline CDR1 is LNHDA and CDR2 is SQIVND (reference sequence). CDR3 residues: CASSMGRAGKETQYF. As DNA, the CDR3 is TGTGCCAGTAGTATGGGTCGGGCAGGGAAGGAGACCCAGTACTTC.

The V and J genes are TRBV3-1 (or the pseudogene TRBV3-2) and TRBJ1-2, with 7 bases that match TRBD1. Per the germline V gene, CDR1 is LGHDT and CDR2 is YNNKEL (reference sequence). Losses at the gene ends were 1 base for V and 1 base for J; bases not matched to a gene: 9. The CDR3 loop spans 17 amino acids. CDR3 sequence (DNA): TGTGCCAGCAGCCAAGGCAGGGGGAGAGGTTATAACTATGGCTACACCTTC. This codes for CASSQGRGRGYNYGYTF.

This clone was seen a handful of times. The V call is TRBV27, the J call TRBJ1-1, with D possibly TRBD1 on 6 matching bases. The V gene's germline CDR1 is MNHEY and CDR2 SMNVEV (reference sequence). V shed 3 bases and J shed 8 bases, with 16 bases lying between them. This CDR3 comprises 14 residues. The CDR3, as DNA: TGTGCCAGCAGTTTCGGGGACACTAAGAAGGAAGCTTTCTTT. It translates to CASSFGDTKKEAFF.

V is TRBV7-2 and J is TRBJ2-7; D call uncertain. V lost 6 bases to trimming and J lost 7 bases, with 10 bases between them. CDR1 SGHTA and CDR2 FQGNSA come from the germline V gene. CDR3 size: 11 residues. The DNA for the CDR3 is TGTGCCAGCAGGCGGAAGGAAGAGCAGTACTTC. Its translation: CASRRKEEQYF.

The V gene is TRBV7-3, the J gene TRBJ2-1; 11 bases line up with TRBD2. The germline V gene has CDR1 SGHTA and CDR2 FQGTGA. This CDR3 has 16 residues. V lost 4 bases and J lost 3; bases outside the gene matches: 5. The CDR3 is CASSSVGTSGYNEQFF. The CDR3 nucleotides are TGTGCCAGCAGCTCTGTGGGGACTAGCGGCTACAATGAGCAGTTCTTC.

J is TRBJ1-5 and V is TRBV19, with 11 positions matching TRBD1. Germline V gives CDR1 LNHDA, CDR2 SQIVND (reference sequence). There are 18 residues in the CDR3. Germline trimming cut 3 bases from V and 6 bases from J; bases unmatched to any gene: 13. CDR3 in amino acids: CASSIGLGTGGTVQPQHF. The CDR3 nucleotides read TGTGCCAGTAGTATCGGCCTTGGGACAGGGGGAACCGTTCAGCCCCAGCATTTT.

The V and J genes are TRBV28 and TRBJ1-5; 7 bases line up with TRBD1. Germline CDR1 and CDR2: MDHEN and SYDVKM. With V trimmed by 1 base and J by 0 bases, 9 bases remained unmatched. The CDR3 has 18 residues. Written as DNA, the CDR3 is TGTGCCAGCAGTTTATTAGGGGGCGCGAGGTATAGCAATCAGCCCCAGCATTTT. It codes for CASSLLGGARYSNQPQHF.

This clone was found a few times. The same CDR3 arises from other DNA sequences in this sample as well. V is TRBV5-4 and J is TRBJ2-2, with D tentatively TRBD2 (6 bases). This CDR3 spans 16 amino acids. The V gene lost 0 bases and the J gene lost 2 bases, with 11 bases spanning the gap. Germline assignment: CDR1 SGHNT and CDR2 YYREEE (reference sequence). This chain's CDR3 is CASSLGLAANTGELFF. The CDR3, as DNA: TGTGCCAGCAGCTTGGGATTAGCGGCCAACACCGGGGAGCTGTTTTTT.